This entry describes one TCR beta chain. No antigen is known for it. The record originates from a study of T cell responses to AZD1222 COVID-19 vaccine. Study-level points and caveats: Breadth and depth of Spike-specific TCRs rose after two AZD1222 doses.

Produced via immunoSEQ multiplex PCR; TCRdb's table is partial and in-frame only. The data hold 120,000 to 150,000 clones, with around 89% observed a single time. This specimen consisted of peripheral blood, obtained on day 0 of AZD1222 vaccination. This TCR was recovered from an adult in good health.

This chain's CDR3 is CASSGNTGELFF. The CDR3 DNA reads TGTGCCAGCAGCGGTAACACCGGGGAGCTGTTTTTT. The J gene is TRBJ2-2, the V gene TRBV11-3; D gene uncertain. Trimming cost V 5 bases and J 2 bases, with 3 bases left between them. Per germline, CDR1 SGHNT and CDR2 YENEEA. The CDR3 spans 12 residues.